The entry below describes one T cell receptor beta chain. This sample was taken from a study of blood T cell repertoires in COVID-19. Study-level background: Both acute and convalescent COVID-19 samples were obtained from the United States, Italy and Spain. PBMCs, B-cell-depleted T cells, or T cells provided the cDNA or gDNA that made up the material.

V was clipped by 6 bases and J by 7 bases, with 12 bases between them. The germline V gene has CDR1 MNHEY and CDR2 SVGEGT. The CDR3 length is 12 residues. Original methodology: Researchers report that nucleated cell counts were estimated from reference gene primer amplification. Assay: immunoSEQ multiplex PCR; the TCRdb copy retains only in-frame clones and omits some. The V and J calls and clone size are taken from that table; D and trimming were inferred from the DNA. The sample records around 150,000 clones, 76% being singletons. The sequenced sample consisted of peripheral blood. The clonotype was recovered from a woman older than 75 with acute or convalescent COVID-19. The chain couples TRBV6-2 or TRBV6-3 to TRBJ1-1; no firm D call. The DNA of the CDR3 is TGTGCCAGCAGCCCTCGAGGGTTTGAAGCTTTCTTT. Translated: CASSPRGFEAFF.